Each of the 29 T cell receptor beta chains below was sequenced from the same sample in a study of CXCR3-negative and CXCR3-positive naive CD8 T cells. UMI-labeled 5' RACE TRB cDNA libraries were prepared from the cells. TCRdb reanalyzed the 5' RACE reads, giving one entry per CDR3 protein sequence and no DNA. In total, the table holds about 120,000 distinct CDR3 sequences. Study-wide results and caveats: More hydrophobic TRB CDR3s were found in CXCR3-positive naive cells than in CXCR3-negative naive cells.

Their antigen targets remain unknown. Material: naive CXCR3+ CD8+ T cells from blood. Indicated subset: CD45RO-CCR7+CD27+CD95- naive CD8+ T cells expressing CXCR3 (TNR3+). Receptors were obtained from a human donor in good health. Some clones in this sample may be carry-over from other donors' samples.

This chain connects TRBV11-2 to TRBJ2-7; the TCRdb D gene call, TRBD1, has no DNA to confirm it. The CDR3 has 12 amino acids. The V gene's germline CDR1 is SGHAT and CDR2 FQNNGV. The CDR3 is CASSLDPAEQYF.

The chain combines TRBV7-2 with TRBJ1-1. Germline lookup yields CDR1 SGHTA and CDR2 FQGNSA. The CDR3 has 12 amino acids. The CDR3: CASSFGNTEAFF.

J is TRBJ2-2 and V is TRBV29-1. CDR3 size: 13 residues. CDR1 and CDR2 (germline): SQVTM, ANQGSEA. This CDR3 reads CSVVEADTGELFF.

J is TRBJ2-7 and V is TRBV7-9. CDR1 is SEHNR, CDR2 FQNEAQ, per germline (reference sequence). The CDR3 is 13 amino acids. CDR3 loop: CASSFGTPFEQYF.

This chain links TRBV7-9 with TRBJ2-2; TCRdb gives TRBD1 as the D gene, but with no DNA this cannot be confirmed. The CDR3 has 17 amino acids. The germline gives CDR1 SEHNR, CDR2 FQNEAQ (reference sequence). The CDR3 sequence: CASSLDEWGPNTGELFF.

This chain connects TRBV7-8 to TRBJ2-7; the TRBD2 assignment by TCRdb is unverifiable without DNA. Germline loops: CDR1 SGHVS, CDR2 FQNEAQ. The CDR3 extends over 15 amino acids. The CDR3 spells CASRPLAASSYEQYF.

The CDR3 here is CASSQNTGTSVYEQYF. The chain recombines TRBV4-3 with TRBJ2-7; the D call of TRBD2 rests on TCRdb alone, since no DNA is present to check it. This CDR3 spans 16 amino acids. CDR1 and CDR2 (germline): LGHNA, YSLEER.

The rearrangement joins TRBV29-1 to TRBJ2-1; TCRdb's assignment of TRBD1 cannot be checked, as there is no DNA. Per germline, CDR1 SQVTM and CDR2 ANQGSEA. The CDR3 totals 13 residues. CDR3 protein: CSVRAASGDEQFF.

The chain combines TRBV20-1 with TRBJ1-1; TCRdb proposes TRBD1, but this gene call is untestable without DNA. The germline gives CDR1 DFQATT, CDR2 SNEGSKA (reference sequence). The CDR3 runs 12 residues. The CDR3 spells CSANRGNTEAFF.

The rearrangement uses TRBV5-1 and TRBJ2-1; TCRdb outputs TRBD2, but without DNA this stays unchecked. The CDR3 spans 16 residues. Germline V gives CDR1 SGHRS, CDR2 YFSETQ. CDR3: CASSLVGPDIDNEQFF.

V is TRBV7-6 and J is TRBJ2-1; TCRdb's assignment of TRBD1 cannot be checked, as there is no DNA. Per the germline V gene, CDR1 is SGHVS and CDR2 is FNYEAQ. This CDR3 spans 15 amino acids. The CDR3 spells CASSQYWDRVNEQFF.

The chain joins TRBV6-6 to TRBJ2-3; TCRdb calls TRBD2, which cannot be checked without DNA. This CDR3 region has 16 residues. CDR1 is MNHNY and CDR2 is SVGAGI in the germline V gene (reference sequence). CDR3 amino acids: CASSYSASGSTDTQYF.

This chain joins TRBV9 and TRBJ1-1; lacking DNA, the TRBD1 call made by TCRdb goes unchecked. CDR1 and CDR2 from the germline V gene are SGDLS and YYNGEE. The CDR3 totals 16 residues. This CDR3 is CASSAAIRGQDTEAFF.

The chain carries TRBV2 and TRBJ2-5; TCRdb designates TRBD2, a call that cannot be tested without DNA. This CDR3 comprises 16 residues. The germline CDR1 and CDR2 sequences are SNHLY and FYNNEI. CDR3 sequence: CASIRGPGDGGETQYF.

The chain recombines TRBV6-2 or TRBV6-3 with TRBJ2-5; the D gene TCRdb calls, TRBD2, cannot be checked with no DNA. The CDR3 is 16 residues long. Per germline, CDR1 MNHEY and CDR2 SVGEGT. The chain's CDR3 is CASRQRGVGNQETQYF.

CDR3 sequence reads: CASSPSGTGGDYEQYF. The chain links TRBV11-3 to TRBJ2-7; TCRdb picks TRBD1, but there is no DNA to check that call. Germline V gene data show CDR1 as SGHNT and CDR2 as YENEEA. This CDR3 has 16 residues.

The rearrangement links TRBV13 to TRBJ2-7; TCRdb's assignment of TRBD2 cannot be checked, as there is no DNA. Germline V gives CDR1 PRHDT, CDR2 FYEKMQ (reference sequence). The CDR3 has 12 residues. CDR3 amino acids: CASTRGRYEQYF.

This sequence joins TRBV12-3 or TRBV12-4 and TRBJ1-4; TCRdb's assignment of TRBD1 cannot be checked, as there is no DNA. CDR3 length equals 14 residues. The CDR3 region is CASRPQGGPEKLFF.

The chain is built from TRBV24-1 and TRBJ2-1; TCRdb lists TRBD1, though no DNA is available to test this call. This CDR3 contains 16 residues. Germline CDR1 is KGHDR and CDR2 is SFDVKD. CDR3 protein: CATSDPDRAAGNEQFF.

The rearrangement joins TRBV18 to TRBJ2-1; lacking DNA, the TRBD2 call made by TCRdb goes unchecked. The V gene's germline CDR1 is KGHSH and CDR2 LQKENI. This CDR3 comprises 15 residues. The CDR3 loop is CASSPRTSGYNEQFF.

The chain carries TRBV21-1 and TRBJ2-5; the D gene TCRdb calls, TRBD2, cannot be checked with no DNA. TRBV21-1 is deemed a pseudogene. The CDR3 has 20 amino acids. The CDR3 spells CASSKVCGRPLLRGQETQYF.

This chain connects TRBV6-5 to TRBJ2-5. The CDR3 runs to 15 residues. The germline V gene has CDR1 MNHEY and CDR2 SVGAGI. The CDR3 sequence: CASSPSDAYQETQYF.

V is TRBV28 and J is TRBJ1-1; TCRdb names TRBD1, which stays unverified in the absence of DNA. Germline CDR1 and CDR2: MDHEN and SYDVKM. This CDR3 has 16 residues. This chain's CDR3 is CASSFLGPGGSAEAFF.

This rearrangement joins TRBV7-8 to TRBJ2-1; no DNA is available, so the TRBD2 call from TCRdb remains unchecked. CDR3 length: 17 amino acids. Germline CDR1 is SGHVS and CDR2 is FQNEAQ. This CDR3 is CASSSSGTSGGYNEQFF.

V and J are TRBV7-9 and TRBJ2-3; without DNA, the TCRdb call of TRBD1 cannot be checked. There are 17 residues in the CDR3. Germline loops: CDR1 SEHNR, CDR2 FQNEAQ (reference sequence). The CDR3 reads CASSYPGPGGGTDTQYF.

The rearrangement joins TRBV7-9 to TRBJ2-7; TCRdb names TRBD1, which stays unverified in the absence of DNA. CDR1 and CDR2 from the germline V gene are SEHNR and FQNEAQ (reference sequence). The CDR3 is made up of 16 amino acids. Here the CDR3 reads CASSLATGRDFYEQYF.

The chain is built from TRBV5-1 and TRBJ2-7. The length of the CDR3 is 11 residues. Germline V CDR1 and CDR2: SGHRS, YFSETQ. This chain's CDR3 is CASSWAGEQYF.

The rearrangement links TRBV29-1 to TRBJ2-7. The CDR3 has 15 residues. CDR1 is SQVTM, CDR2 ANQGSEA, per germline. CDR3 residues: CSVEDEGRDSYEQYF.

The chain joins TRBV20-1 to TRBJ2-7; TCRdb selects TRBD1, and the lack of DNA leaves this call unchecked. The CDR3 is made up of 13 amino acids. Germline V lookup: CDR1 DFQATT, CDR2 SNEGSKA (reference sequence). CDR3 sequence: CSATDRESYEQYF.